Here is one TCR beta chain with its context. This clone has just a few counts. No antigen is known for it. No much larger clone exists at a distance of one base, and base qualities are not known. This sample stems from a study of T cell repertoires in ileal Crohn's disease (dated by TCRdb to between 2017 and 2020). Background for the entire study: The median duration of disease was approximately eight years, and at the time of surgery about 35% of patients were active smokers. A total of 171 mucosal samples from 57 patients were sequenced, collected from several sites on the surgical specimen as well as at postoperative endoscopy. All patients had surgery for a complication: stricturing disease in 61% and penetrating disease in approximately 39%. Endoscopic postoperative recurrence was defined as a Rutgeerts score above i0. The study ran alongside a multicentre cohort designed to identify predictors of early endoscopic recurrence after ileocolonic resection. About half of the patients received postoperative therapy: ten to eleven received thiopurines and 15 to 20 received anti-TNF agents. TCR repertoire analysis was done in a few dozen Crohn's disease patients from a prospective multicentre cohort. M6 samples were neoterminal ileum biopsies taken at postoperative colonoscopy. The research as a whole found: Only a subgroup of patients, of unstated size, had their mucosal CD4 and CD8 T cells sorted and sequenced. Patients who were active smokers at surgery had a significantly higher proportion of clonal expansions than non-smokers (approximately 26% vs 17%, p=0.02). Higher percentages of high-frequency clones at the time of surgery were linked to endoscopic recurrence, and every patient with clonality above 26.8% (18/57) had recurrence. Postoperative endoscopy was performed at varying times within the first year after surgery, with a median delay of approximately 6.6 months. Compared with CD4 T cells, sorted CD8 T cells contained more high-frequency clones, which suggests that the mucosal expansions were mostly CD8.

Clipping removes 0 bases from V and 7 bases from J, with 3 as the unmatched junction base count. CDR3 length: 15 amino acids, cysteine to phenylalanine. The CDR3 DNA has 45 bases and is translated from base 1. Per the germline V gene, LGHNA is the CDR1 and YSLEER is the CDR2. The time point label for this specimen denotes: neoterminal ileum biopsy at postoperative endoscopy, about 6 months after surgery. Eligible patients were adults with ileal or ileocolonic Crohn's disease who had an indication for ileocolonic resection. Whole ileal mucosal biopsies were kept frozen at -80 degrees C prior to DNA extraction. Genomic DNA was extracted from frozen whole biopsies using a TRizol-based method and was quantified with a NanoDrop 2000 spectrophotometer. For commercial TCRB immunosequencing, approximately 480 nanograms of biopsy DNA were submitted for each sample. Adaptive Biotechnology amplified the CDR3 regions from genomic DNA with a two-step multiplex PCR designed to control amplification bias. Primers covering every V and J gene segment were used in the first PCR, while barcodes and Illumina adapters were added in the second PCR. CDR3 libraries were sequenced on an Illumina instrument. Processing in the source paper ran as follows. The analysis used both the pipelines supplied by the vendor and custom analysis of the raw data in R/Bioconductor with R version 3.3.0. Clonality, which ranges from 0 to 1, was calculated as the inverse of the normalised Shannon entropy across all productive clones. High-frequency clones were defined as the share of the repertoire taken up by the top 100 clones, keeping only clones that passed a 95% confidence test. The Simpson index measured repertoire diversity, and the Morisita-Horn index measured overlap between samples. Sourced from immuneACCESS, this table was stored by TCRdb with only in-frame sequences that have V and J called. A share of the clones is absent; for the studies checked, an unresolved V gene accounts for under half, and the remainder has no known explanation. V, J and clone size were drawn from that table, and D and trimming were deduced from the DNA. This sample is represented by more than 15,000 clones; 55% to 85% of them were singletons. 4% to 4.5% of the sample comes from the top ten.

The rearrangement combines TRBV4-3 with TRBJ1-4; 9 bases in between match TRBD1. This TCR came from an adult with Crohn's disease. Sequenced sample: ileal tissue. The CDR3 is CASSQEGTGFEKLFF. The sequenced DNA: TGCGCCAGCAGCCAAGAAGGGACAGGGTTTGAAAAACTGTTTTTT.